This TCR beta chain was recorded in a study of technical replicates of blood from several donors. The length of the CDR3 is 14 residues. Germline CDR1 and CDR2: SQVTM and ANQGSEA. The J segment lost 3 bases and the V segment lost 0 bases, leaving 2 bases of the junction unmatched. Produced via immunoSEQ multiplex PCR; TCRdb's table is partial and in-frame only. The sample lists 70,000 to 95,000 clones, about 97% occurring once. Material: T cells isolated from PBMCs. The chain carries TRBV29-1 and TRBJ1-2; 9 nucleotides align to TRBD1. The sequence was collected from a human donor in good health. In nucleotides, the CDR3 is TGCAGCGTTGAAGATAGGACAGGGGACTATGGCTACACCTTC. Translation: CSVEDRTGDYGYTF.